The table lists the clone carrying this T cell receptor (beta chain) with a few counts. The data were obtained in a study of cytomegalovirus exposure and HLA in healthy donors. A multiplex PCR was run with 60 Vbeta primers and 13 Jbeta primers. Some clones are missing from TCRdb's copy, which holds only in-frame ones; the method was immunoSEQ multiplex PCR. The repertoire has more than 85,000 clones, roughly three fifths of them found once; the top ten carry about 4.4%. The V and J ends lost 4 bases and 3 bases, in that order; junction bases with no gene match: 10. Germline-derived CDR1 and CDR2 are SGHDT and YYEEEE. There are 18 residues in the CDR3.

The chain joins TRBV5-6 to TRBJ2-3, with 14 nucleotides matching TRBD2. This receptor was taken from a human donor in good health. Input material: PBMCs. CDR3 nucleotides: TGTGCCAGCAGCGTAAGGACTAGCGGGAGGAGGTTAACAGATACGCAGTATTTT. Protein: CASSVRTSGRRLTDTQYF.